The 14 T cell receptor beta chains in this list originate from one sample, sequenced in a study of post-analysis software for immune sequencing data. Their recognized antigens are unknown. TCR beta cDNA libraries had unique molecular identifiers. Using its own MiXCR run on the PCR reads, TCRdb lists one record per CDR3 protein. The table shows about 430,000 distinct CDR3 sequences, with approximately 39% occurring only once. Broader study findings: The five TRBV segments detected at higher frequency in patients than in controls included TRBV5-6, TRBV5-1 and TRBV20-1.

The specimen was blood. The receptors derive from a girl aged 2-9 years with multiple sclerosis.

V is TRBV4-2 and J is TRBJ1-1; D is unresolved. Trimming cost V 0 bases and J 0 bases, with 5 bases left between them. CDR3 size: 14 residues. The germline V gene encodes CDR1 LGHNA and CDR2 YNFKEQ. CDR3 sequence (DNA): TGTGCCAGCAGCCAAGACACAGTGAACACTGAAGCTTTCTTT. Its protein is CASSQDTVNTEAFF.

The chain couples TRBV29-1 to TRBJ2-4; the match to TRBD2 covers 8 bases. This CDR3 is built from 14 residues. Trimming removed 5 bases from V and 0 bases from J; junction bases left unmatched: 3. CDR1 and CDR2 from the germline V gene are SQVTM and ANQGSEA. The CDR3 sequence: CSVQRGPAKNIQYF. CDR3 coding DNA: TGCAGCGTTCAGCGGGGGCCAGCCAAAAACATTCAGTACTTC.

This chain uses TRBV5-1 with TRBJ2-5, with a tentative D call TRBD1 (5 bases). Germline CDR1 reads SGHRS; CDR2 reads YFSETQ. The V and J ends lost 0 bases and 5 bases respectively, with 17 bases between them. This CDR3 comprises 16 residues. The CDR3 sequence: CASSLVDRRPVETQYF. The CDR3 bases are TGCGCCAGCAGCTTGGTCGACAGAAGGCCCGTTGAGACCCAGTACTTC.

The V and J genes are TRBV10-3 and TRBJ2-2, with no clear D. Germline V gene lookup returns CDR1 ENHRY and CDR2 SYGVKD. Trimming took off 3 bases at V and 3 bases at J, with 8 bases between the two ends. The CDR3 sequence is 14 residues long. The CDR3 is CAISDRIDTGELFF. The CDR3 DNA reads TGTGCCATCAGTGACAGGATTGACACCGGGGAGCTGTTTTTT.

A single count supports this clonotype. The rearrangement joins TRBV12-5 to TRBJ1-2, with 9 bases identical to TRBD1. Trimming at V came to 1 base and at J to 5 bases, leaving 5 bases not matched to a gene. Germline assignment: CDR1 LGHNT and CDR2 FRNRAP. CDR3 size: 15 residues. The CDR3 loop is CASGLGPGTGYGYTF. In nucleotides, the CDR3 is TGTGCTAGTGGTTTGGGGCCCGGGACAGGGTATGGCTACACCTTC.

This clonotype occurred a few times. V usage is TRBV7-2 and J usage is TRBJ2-1, with D unclear. CDR3 length: 17 residues. From germline, CDR1 is SGHTA and CDR2 FQGNSA. V was pared by 5 bases and J by 0 bases, with 17 bases between. CDR3 coding DNA: TGTGCCAGCAGCCGATCACCTACAGCGAGCTCCTACAATGAGCAGTTCTTC. This sequence encodes CASSRSPTASSYNEQFF.

This clonotype was seen more than once but under ten times. The V and J genes are TRBV10-3 and TRBJ2-7; D might be TRBD2 (6 bases). Trimming pared 2 bases from V and 0 bases from J, leaving 11 bases between. The CDR3 contains 15 residues. CDR1 and CDR2 (germline): ENHRY, SYGVKD. The CDR3, as DNA: TGTGCCATCAGTGAGGCTCCGCGGGGCTCCTACGAGCAGTACTTC. This codes for CAISEAPRGSYEQYF.

This chain connects TRBV12-3 or TRBV12-4 to TRBJ2-2; 9 bases map to TRBD1. The CDR3 runs to 15 residues. V lost 7 bases to trimming and J lost 8 bases; unmatched junction nucleotides: 11. CDR3 nucleotide sequence: TGTGCCAGCACCCACAGGGGGCGAGCGGGAGGGGAGCTGTTTTTT. This encodes CASTHRGRAGGELFF.

J is TRBJ1-4 and V is TRBV7-9; a weak D match, TRBD1 (5 bases). This CDR3 is built from 15 residues. Trimming cost V 5 bases and J 7 bases, with 17 bases left between them. CDR1 and CDR2 (germline): SEHNR, FQNEAQ (reference sequence). CDR3 DNA sequence: TGTGCCAGCAGCATCACAGGCTCGGACGCTGAAAAACTGTTTTTT. This gives the protein CASSITGSDAEKLFF.

V is TRBV5-1 and J is TRBJ1-1; possibly TRBD1 for D (5 bases). The germline gives CDR1 SGHRS, CDR2 YFSETQ. This CDR3 region has 13 residues. The germline V and J ends were trimmed by 2 bases and 7 bases, with 12 bases remaining between them. This chain's CDR3 is CASSLRTSYEAFF. The CDR3 DNA is TGCGCCAGCAGCTTAAGGACAAGTTATGAAGCTTTCTTT. Filled out from reference TRBV5-1 and TRBJ1-1, the complete variable domain reads KAGVTQTPRYLIKTRGQQVTLSCSPISGHRSVSWYQQTPGQGLQFLFEYFSETQRNKGNFPGRFSGRQFSNSRSEMNVSTLELGDSALYLCASSLRTSYEAFFGQGTRLTVV.

This chain connects TRBV6-1 to TRBJ1-5; 7 nucleotides line up with TRBD1. The CDR3 totals 16 residues. Unmatched junction bases numbered 10, after V lost 4 bases and J lost 4 bases. The germline gives CDR1 MNHNS, CDR2 SASEGT. DNA for the CDR3: TGTGCCAGCAGTGGCCGGGACAGACGCTTAAATCAGCCCCAGCATTTT. Its protein is CASSGRDRRLNQPQHF.

A few counts support this clonotype. The rearrangement links TRBV30 to TRBJ2-7; no clear D. Germline lookup yields CDR1 GTSNPN and CDR2 SVGIG (reference sequence). Between the trimmed V and J ends, which lost 1 base and 0 bases, there was a span of 7 bases. The CDR3 sequence is 13 residues long. Here the CDR3 DNA reads TGTGCCTGGAGTGAAGCTCACTCCTACGAGCAGTACTTC. Translation: CAWSEAHSYEQYF.

The table lists this clonotype with a few counts. V and J are TRBV4-1 and TRBJ2-5; perhaps TRBD2 as D (6 bases). The V end was cut by 0 bases, the J end by 5 bases, with 16 bases between. From germline, CDR1 is MGHRA and CDR2 YSYEKL. This CDR3 spans 16 amino acids. This CDR3 is CASSQDPVGGVETQYF. For the CDR3, the DNA is TGCGCCAGCAGCCAAGACCCCGTCGGGGGAGTGGAGACCCAGTACTTC.

The rearrangement joins TRBV10-3 to TRBJ2-3; the D gene is possibly TRBD2 (5 bases). Trimming cost V 0 bases and J 4 bases, with 8 bases left between them. The CDR3 is 14 residues long. Germline CDR1 and CDR2: ENHRY and SYGVKD. CDR3 sequence reads: CAISESQEADTQYF. The CDR3 nucleotides are TGTGCCATCAGTGAGTCGCAGGAGGCAGATACGCAGTATTTT.